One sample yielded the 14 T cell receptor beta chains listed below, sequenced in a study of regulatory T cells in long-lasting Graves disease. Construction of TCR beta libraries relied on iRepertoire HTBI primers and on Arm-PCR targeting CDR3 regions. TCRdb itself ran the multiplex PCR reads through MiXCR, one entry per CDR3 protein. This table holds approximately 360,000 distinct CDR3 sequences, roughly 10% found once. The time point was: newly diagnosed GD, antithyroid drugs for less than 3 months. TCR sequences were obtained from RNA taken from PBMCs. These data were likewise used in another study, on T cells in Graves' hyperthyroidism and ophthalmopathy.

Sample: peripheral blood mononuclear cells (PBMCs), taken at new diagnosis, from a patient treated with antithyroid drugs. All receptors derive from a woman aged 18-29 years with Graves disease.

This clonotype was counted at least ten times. The CDR3 reads CASSQDWDRVLTEAFF. The CDR3 DNA reads as TGCGCCAGCAGCCAAGATTGGGACAGGGTGCTCACTGAAGCTTTCTTT. V and J are TRBV4-3 and TRBJ1-1; 9 nucleotides match TRBD1. There are 16 residues in the CDR3. The trim removed 0 bases at V and 4 bases at J, leaving 6 bases unmatched. Germline V gene data show CDR1 as LGHNA and CDR2 as YSLEER.

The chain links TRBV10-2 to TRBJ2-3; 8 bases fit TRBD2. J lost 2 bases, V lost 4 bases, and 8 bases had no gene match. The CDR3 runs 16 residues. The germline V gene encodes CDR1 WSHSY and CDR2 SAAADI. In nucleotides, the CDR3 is TGCGCCAGCAGTGTACCAGCGGGGGCAGACACAGATACGCAGTATTTT. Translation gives CASSVPAGADTDTQYF.

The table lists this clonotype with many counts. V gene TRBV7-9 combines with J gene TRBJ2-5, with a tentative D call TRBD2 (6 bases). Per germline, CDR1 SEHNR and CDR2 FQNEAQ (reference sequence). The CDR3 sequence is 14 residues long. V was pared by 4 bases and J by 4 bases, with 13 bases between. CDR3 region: CASSSGEIRETQYF. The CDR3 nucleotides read TGTGCCAGCAGCTCGGGGGAGATACGAGAGACCCAGTACTTC.

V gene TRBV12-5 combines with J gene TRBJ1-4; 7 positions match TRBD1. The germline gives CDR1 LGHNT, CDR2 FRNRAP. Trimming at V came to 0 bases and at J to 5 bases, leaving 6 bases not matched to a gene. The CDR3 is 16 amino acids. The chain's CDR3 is CASGLVTGTENEKLFF. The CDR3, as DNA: TGTGCTAGTGGTTTGGTAACAGGGACAGAAAATGAAAAACTGTTTTTT.

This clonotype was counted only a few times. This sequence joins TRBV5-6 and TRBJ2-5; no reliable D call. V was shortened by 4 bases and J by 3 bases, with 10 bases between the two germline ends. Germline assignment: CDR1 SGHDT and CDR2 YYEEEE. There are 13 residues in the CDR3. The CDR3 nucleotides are TGTGCCAGCAGCCATGCACCGAAAGAGACCCAGTACTTC. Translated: CASSHAPKETQYF.

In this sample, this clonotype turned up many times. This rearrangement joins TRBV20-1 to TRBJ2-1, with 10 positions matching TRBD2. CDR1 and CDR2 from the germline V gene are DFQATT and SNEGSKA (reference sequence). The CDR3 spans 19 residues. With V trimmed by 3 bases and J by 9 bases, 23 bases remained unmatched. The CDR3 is CSASWSGLAGVPNDPEQFF. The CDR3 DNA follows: TGCAGTGCTAGTTGGAGTGGGCTAGCGGGGGTGCCCAACGATCCTGAGCAGTTCTTC.

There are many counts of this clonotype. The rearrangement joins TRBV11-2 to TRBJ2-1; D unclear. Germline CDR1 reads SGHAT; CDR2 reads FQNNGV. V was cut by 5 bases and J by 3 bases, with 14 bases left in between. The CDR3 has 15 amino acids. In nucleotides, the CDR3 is TGTGCCAGCAGCCCCTTCGGAGATAGCTACAATGAGCAGTTCTTC. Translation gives CASSPFGDSYNEQFF.

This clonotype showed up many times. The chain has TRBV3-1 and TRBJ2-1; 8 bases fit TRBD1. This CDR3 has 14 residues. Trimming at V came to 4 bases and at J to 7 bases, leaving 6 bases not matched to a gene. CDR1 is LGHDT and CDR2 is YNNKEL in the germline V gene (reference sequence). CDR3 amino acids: CASSRRTGSNEQFF. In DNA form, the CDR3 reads TGTGCCAGCAGCCGAAGGACAGGGAGTAATGAGCAGTTCTTC.

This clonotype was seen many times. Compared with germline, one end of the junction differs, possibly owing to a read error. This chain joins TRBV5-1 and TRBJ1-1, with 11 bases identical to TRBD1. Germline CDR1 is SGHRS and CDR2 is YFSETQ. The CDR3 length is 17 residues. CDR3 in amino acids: CASSLARTGGRNTEAFF. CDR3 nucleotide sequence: TGTGCCAGCAGCTTAGCAAGGACAGGGGGCAGGAACACTGAAGCTTTCTTT.

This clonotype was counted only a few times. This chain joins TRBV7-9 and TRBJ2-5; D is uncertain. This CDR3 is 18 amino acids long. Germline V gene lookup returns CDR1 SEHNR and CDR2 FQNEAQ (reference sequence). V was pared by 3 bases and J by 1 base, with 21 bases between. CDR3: CASSFGSSPGWGQETQYF. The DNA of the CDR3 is TGTGCCAGCAGCTTCGGCTCCTCACCCGGATGGGGCCAAGAGACCCAGTACTTC.

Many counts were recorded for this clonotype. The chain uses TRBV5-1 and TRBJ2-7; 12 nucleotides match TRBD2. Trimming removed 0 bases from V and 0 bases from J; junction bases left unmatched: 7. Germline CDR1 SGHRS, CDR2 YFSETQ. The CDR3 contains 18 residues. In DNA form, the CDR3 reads TGCGCCAGCAGCTTGGGACTAGCGGGAGCCCTTAGCTCCTACGAGCAGTACTTC. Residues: CASSLGLAGALSSYEQYF.

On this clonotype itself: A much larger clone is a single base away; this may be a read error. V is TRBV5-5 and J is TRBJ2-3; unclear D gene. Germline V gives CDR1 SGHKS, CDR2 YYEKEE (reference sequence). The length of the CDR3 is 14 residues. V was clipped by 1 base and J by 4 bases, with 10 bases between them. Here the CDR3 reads CASSLFHGADTQYF. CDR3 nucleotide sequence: TGTGCCAGCAGCTTGTTTCATGGCGCAGATACGCAGTATTTT. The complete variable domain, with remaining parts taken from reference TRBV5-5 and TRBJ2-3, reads DAGVTQSPTHLIKTRGQQVTLRCSPISGHKSVSWYQQVLGQGPQFIFQYYEKEERGRGNFPDRFSARQFPNYSSELNVNALLLGDSALYLCASSLFHGADTQYFGPGTRLTVL.

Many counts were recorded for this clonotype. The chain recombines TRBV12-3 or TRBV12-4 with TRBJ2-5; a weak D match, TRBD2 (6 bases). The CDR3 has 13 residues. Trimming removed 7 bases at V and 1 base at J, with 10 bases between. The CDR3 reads CASTWGLQETQYF. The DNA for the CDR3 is TGTGCCAGCACTTGGGGACTCCAAGAGACCCAGTACTTC.

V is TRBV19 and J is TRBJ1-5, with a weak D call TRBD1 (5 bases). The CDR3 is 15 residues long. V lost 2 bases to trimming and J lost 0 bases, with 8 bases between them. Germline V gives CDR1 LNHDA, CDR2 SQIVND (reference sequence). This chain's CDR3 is CASSIRGDSNQPQHF. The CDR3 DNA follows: TGTGCCAGTAGTATACGGGGGGATAGCAATCAGCCCCAGCATTTT.